The 17 T cell receptor beta chains in this list originate from one sample, sequenced in a study. TCRdb reprocessed the RT-PCR reads with MiXCR, giving one entry per CDR3 protein. The table lists about 680,000 distinct CDR3 sequences, 11% to 15% of them singletons, with 3.6% in the top ten. Sequencing input: memory CD4+ T cells from blood. These receptor sequences come from a female donor in good health, serving as a healthy control.

The J gene is TRBJ2-1, the V gene TRBV7-2; 7 bases are a match to TRBD2. V shed 0 bases, J shed 2 bases, and the junction held 7 bases outside the gene matches. Germline V gives CDR1 SGHTA, CDR2 FQGNSA. The CDR3 length is 17 residues. This CDR3 is CASSLAASGPPYNEQFF. CDR3 nucleotide sequence: TGTGCCAGCAGCTTAGCAGCTAGCGGCCCCCCCTACAATGAGCAGTTCTTC.

The chain carries TRBV20-1 and TRBJ1-2, with 8 bases matching TRBD1. The CDR3 consists of 15 residues. Per the germline V gene, CDR1 is DFQATT and CDR2 is SNEGSKA (reference sequence). Trimming took 0 bases from V and 2 from J; bases not matched to a gene: 5. The CDR3 protein is CSARDQGALNYGYTF. The DNA of the CDR3 is TGCAGTGCTAGAGATCAGGGGGCCCTCAACTATGGCTACACCTTC.

The rearrangement uses TRBV12-3 or TRBV12-4 and TRBJ1-1, with 7 bases identical to TRBD1. CDR3 length: 15 amino acids. After removal of 0 bases from V and 5 bases from J, the junction contained 6 bases not matched to a gene. CDR3 nucleotide sequence: TGTGCCAGCAGTTTAGCAGGGGGCTCGGGGACTGAAGCTTTCTTT. Its protein is CASSLAGGSGTEAFF.

The V call is TRBV20-1, the J call TRBJ2-3; D remains unclear. V dropped 6 bases and J dropped 1 base, with 17 bases sitting between them. Germline V gives CDR1 DFQATT, CDR2 SNEGSKA (reference sequence). The CDR3 contains 15 residues. The CDR3 here is CSAADPRRRTDTQYF. Here the CDR3 DNA reads TGCAGTGCCGCGGATCCGCGGCGGCGCACAGATACGCAGTATTTT.

This chain links TRBV5-6 with TRBJ1-6; D ambiguous. V was pared by 4 bases and J by 7 bases, with 9 bases between. CDR1 and CDR2 from the germline V gene are SGHDT and YYEEEE. The length of the CDR3 is 13 residues. The CDR3 coding sequence is TGTGCCAGCAGCCCCGACCAGAATTCACCCCTCCACTTT. Its translation: CASSPDQNSPLHF.

The genes are TRBV4-3 and TRBJ2-4; D not certain. The CDR3 spans 13 residues. V lost 5 bases, J lost 5 bases, and 10 bases lay in between. Germline CDR1 and CDR2: LGHNA and YSLEER. In nucleotides, the CDR3 is TGCGCCAGCAGCGTCTCTCTGGAAAACATTCAGTACTTC. Protein product: CASSVSLENIQYF.

The chain recombines TRBV5-1 with TRBJ2-7, with 7 positions matching TRBD1. The germline V gene encodes CDR1 SGHRS and CDR2 YFSETQ. V was clipped by 5 bases and J by 2 bases; unmatched bases: 7. The length of the CDR3 is 14 residues. The CDR3 nucleotides are TGCGCCAGCAGTCGGGACAGACCAACCTACGAGCAGTACTTC. Protein sequence: CASSRDRPTYEQYF.

This clonotype was counted ten times or more. The chain couples TRBV5-1 to TRBJ1-1; TRBD1 is a possible D gene (5 bases). Trimming shortened V by 3 bases and J by 1 base, and 19 bases separated the two germline ends. The CDR3 contains 17 residues. Germline values: CDR1 SGHRS, CDR2 YFSETQ. The chain's CDR3 is CASSSSGGRGSNTEAFF. CDR3 DNA: TGCGCCAGCAGCTCTTCGGGGGGTCGGGGCTCGAACACTGAAGCTTTCTTT.

The chain carries TRBV1 and TRBJ2-7; the table names TRBD2, a call not compared with the DNA. TRBV1 is deemed a pseudogene. The CDR3 covers 16 residues. In DNA, the CDR3 is TGCACCAGCAGCGATGCCGGGACTAGCGGGACAAACGAGCAGTACTTC. Translating gives CTSSDAGTSGTNEQYF.

This clonotype was counted ten times or more. The chain carries TRBV6-5 and TRBJ2-7, with 10 bases fitting TRBD1. Germline loops: CDR1 MNHEY, CDR2 SVGAGI. The CDR3 runs to 15 residues. V lost 5 bases to trimming and J lost 1 base; unmatched junction nucleotides: 5. The CDR3 DNA reads as TGTGCCAGCAGTCTCGGACAGGGGGGTTCCTACGAGCAGTACTTC. Translation gives CASSLGQGGSYEQYF.

This clonotype was recorded at least ten times. CDR3 coding DNA: TGTGCCAGCAACAAGGCCGGGACAGGGATATACGAGCAGTACTTC. As protein: CASNKAGTGIYEQYF. V and J are TRBV6-5 and TRBJ2-7; 9 bases are shared with TRBD1. Looked up from germline, CDR1 is MNHEY and CDR2 is SVGAGI. Trimming took 7 bases from V and 4 from J; bases not matched to a gene: 11. CDR3 length: 15 amino acids.

This clonotype has a count of ten or more. The rearrangement joins TRBV20-1 to TRBJ1-2; maybe TRBD1 (6 bases). CDR3 length: 12 residues. Trimming pared 3 bases from V and 7 bases from J, leaving 12 bases between. Looked up from germline, CDR1 is DFQATT and CDR2 is SNEGSKA (reference sequence). The CDR3 sequence is CSASLQGPGYTF. The CDR3 DNA follows: TGCAGTGCTAGCCTCCAGGGGCCTGGCTACACCTTC.

This clonotype was counted between two and nine times. The chain is built from TRBV27 and TRBJ2-7, with a weak D call TRBD1 (5 bases). V lost 1 base and J 0 bases, leaving 10 bases between the germline ends. Germline CDR1 reads MNHEY; CDR2 reads SMNVEV (reference sequence). The CDR3 covers 15 residues. Here the CDR3 DNA reads TGTGCCAGCAGTTTATATGTAGGGGACTCCTACGAGCAGTACTTC. This translates into CASSLYVGDSYEQYF.

This clonotype was counted between two and nine times. The chain uses TRBV6-1 and TRBJ1-6; D not resolved. There are 13 residues in the CDR3. V was shortened by 8 bases and J by 10 bases, with 15 bases between the two germline ends. Germline V gene sequence: CDR1 MNHNS, CDR2 SASEGT. Here the CDR3 reads CASDLDRESPLHF. The CDR3 DNA reads as TGTGCCAGCGACCTTGACCGGGAATCACCCCTCCACTTT.

This clonotype was seen at least ten times. The chain links TRBV5-1 to TRBJ2-1; D perhaps matches TRBD2 (5 bases). The CDR3 consists of 13 residues. The V and J ends lost 5 bases and 8 bases respectively, with 14 bases between them. Germline V gene lookup returns CDR1 SGHRS and CDR2 YFSETQ. The CDR3 region has the DNA TGCGCCAGCAGGGTCGCGCCGAGGGATGAGCAGTTCTTC. This translates into CASRVAPRDEQFF.

This clonotype has more than one count but fewer than ten. The rearrangement links TRBV6-2 or TRBV6-3 to TRBJ1-5; D may be TRBD1 (5 bases). This CDR3 comprises 20 residues. V was cut by 5 bases and J by 2 bases, with 28 bases left in between. The germline V gene has CDR1 MNHEY and CDR2 SVGEGT. CDR3 sequence (DNA): TGTGCCAGCAGTGAAGCGCGAAGTACGAGACAGAACATTGGCAATCAGCCCCAGCATTTT. This gives the protein CASSEARSTRQNIGNQPQHF.

This clonotype showed up just a few times. This chain uses TRBV12-3 or TRBV12-4 with TRBJ1-1; no clear D gene. V was shortened by 4 bases and J by 0 bases, with 9 bases between the two germline ends. The length of the CDR3 is 14 residues. CDR3 coding DNA: TGTGCCAGCAGTTGGCAGAGAATGAACACTGAAGCTTTCTTT. Translation: CASSWQRMNTEAFF.